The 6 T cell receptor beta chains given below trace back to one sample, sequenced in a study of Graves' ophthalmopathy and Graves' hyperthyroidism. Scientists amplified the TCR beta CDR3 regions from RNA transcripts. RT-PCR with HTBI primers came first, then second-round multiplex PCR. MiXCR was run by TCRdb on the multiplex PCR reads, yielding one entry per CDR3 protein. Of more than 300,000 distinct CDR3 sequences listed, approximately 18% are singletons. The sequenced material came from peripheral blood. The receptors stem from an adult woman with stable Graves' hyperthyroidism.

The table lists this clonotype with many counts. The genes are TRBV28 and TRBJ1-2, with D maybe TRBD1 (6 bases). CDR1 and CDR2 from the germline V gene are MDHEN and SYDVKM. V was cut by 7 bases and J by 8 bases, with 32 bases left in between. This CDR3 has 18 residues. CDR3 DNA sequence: TGTGCCAGCACCCCGAGGACAGACCTCCTCAGGCCTCGAAGGGGCTACACCTTC. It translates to CASTPRTDLLRPRRGYTF.

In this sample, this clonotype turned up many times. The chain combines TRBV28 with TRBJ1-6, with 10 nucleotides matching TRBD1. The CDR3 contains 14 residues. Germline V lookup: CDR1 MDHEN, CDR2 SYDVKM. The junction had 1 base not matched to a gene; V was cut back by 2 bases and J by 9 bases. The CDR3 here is CASSLDRGPSPLHF. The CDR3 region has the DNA TGTGCCAGCAGTTTAGACAGGGGGCCTTCACCCCTCCACTTT.

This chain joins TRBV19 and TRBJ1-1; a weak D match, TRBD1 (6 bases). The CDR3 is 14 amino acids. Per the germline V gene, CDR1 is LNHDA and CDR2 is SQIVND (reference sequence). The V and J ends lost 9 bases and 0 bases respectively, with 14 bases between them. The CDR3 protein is CASSDRDMNTEAFF. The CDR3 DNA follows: TGTGCCAGCTCGGACAGAGACATGAACACTGAAGCTTTCTTT.

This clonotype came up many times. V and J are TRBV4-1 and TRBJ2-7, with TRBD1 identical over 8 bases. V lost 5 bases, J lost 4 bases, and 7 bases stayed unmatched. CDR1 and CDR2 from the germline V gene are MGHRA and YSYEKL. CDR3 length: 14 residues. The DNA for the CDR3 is TGCGCCAGCAGCACCTCAGGGGGCGCGTACGAGCAGTACTTC. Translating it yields CASSTSGGAYEQYF.

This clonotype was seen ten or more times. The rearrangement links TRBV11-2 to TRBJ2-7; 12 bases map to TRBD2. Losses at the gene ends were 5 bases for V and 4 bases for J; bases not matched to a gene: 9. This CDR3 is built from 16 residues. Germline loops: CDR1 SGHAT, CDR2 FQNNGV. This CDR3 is CASSNRLAGEGYEQYF. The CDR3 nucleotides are TGTGCCAGCAGCAACCGACTAGCGGGGGAGGGATACGAGCAGTACTTC. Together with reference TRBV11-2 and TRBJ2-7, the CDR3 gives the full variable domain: EAGVAQSPRYKIIEKRQSVAFWCNPISGHATLYWYQQILGQGPKLLIQFQNNGVVDDSQLPKDRFSAERLKGVDSTLKIQPAKLEDSAVYLCASSNRLAGEGYEQYFGPGTRLTVT.

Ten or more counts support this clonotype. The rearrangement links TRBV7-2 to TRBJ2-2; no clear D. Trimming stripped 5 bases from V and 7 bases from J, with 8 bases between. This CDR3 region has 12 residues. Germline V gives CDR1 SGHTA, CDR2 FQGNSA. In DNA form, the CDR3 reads TGTGCCAGCAGCCCCCCTATCGGGGAGCTGTTTTTT. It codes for CASSPPIGELFF.